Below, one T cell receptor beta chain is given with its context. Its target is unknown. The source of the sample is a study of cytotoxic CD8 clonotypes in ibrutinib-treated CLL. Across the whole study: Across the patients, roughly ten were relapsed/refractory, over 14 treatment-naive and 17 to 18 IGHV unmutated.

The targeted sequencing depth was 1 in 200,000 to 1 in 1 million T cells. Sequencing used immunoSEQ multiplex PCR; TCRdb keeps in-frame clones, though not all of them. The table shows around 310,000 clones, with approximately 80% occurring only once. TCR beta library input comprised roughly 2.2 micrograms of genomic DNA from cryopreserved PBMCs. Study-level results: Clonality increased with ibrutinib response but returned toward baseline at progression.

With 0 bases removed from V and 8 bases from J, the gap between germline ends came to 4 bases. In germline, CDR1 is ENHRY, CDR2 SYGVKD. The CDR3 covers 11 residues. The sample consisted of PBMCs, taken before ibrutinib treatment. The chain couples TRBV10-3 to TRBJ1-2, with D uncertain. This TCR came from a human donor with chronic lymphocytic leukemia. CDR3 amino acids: CAISESRGYTF. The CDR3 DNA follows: TGTGCCATCAGTGAGTCCCGGGGCTACACCTTC.